A selection of T cell receptor beta chains follows, all from one sample in a study of blood T cell repertoires in COVID-19. TCRdb's copy holds only in-frame clones and misses some; the assay was immunoSEQ multiplex PCR. The sample shows 150,000 to 180,000 clones, around 79% of them seen only once. Sequenced: peripheral blood. These receptors originate from a man older than 75 with acute or convalescent COVID-19. CDR3s leave out the opening cysteine and the closing phenylalanine or tryptophan. Clone size is given for some rows only: seen once, a few or many times, or a class if the clone is expanded.

abundance,v_gene,j_gene,CDR3aa
.,TRBV6-5,TRBJ2-2,ASSFEGRTGELF
.,TRBV30,TRBJ2-7,AWKGQYYEQY
.,TRBV18,TRBJ2-7,ASSPPGSYEQY
few,TRBV3-1/TRBV3-2,TRBJ1-5,ASSQGSLGNQPQH
.,TRBV7-7,TRBJ2-3,ASSQGLAGPDTQY
.,TRBV6-2/TRBV6-3,TRBJ1-5,ASSDTGNQPQH
.,TRBV12-3/TRBV12-4,TRBJ1-5,ASTVGGGQPQH
.,TRBV13,TRBJ2-5,ASSSKTGGVHRETQY
.,TRBV15,TRBJ1-5,ATSLGGSNQPQH
.,TRBV19,TRBJ1-4,ASSIVEEEKLF
few,TRBV12-3/TRBV12-4,TRBJ2-2,ASSPGGELF
few,TRBV5-8,TRBJ2-5,ASSFERGALQETQY
.,TRBV7-8,TRBJ1-1,ASSLEDGDTEAF
.,TRBV25-1,TRBJ2-3,ASSESGLGTDTQY
.,TRBV6-5,TRBJ1-6,ASSRTGSGSPLH
.,TRBV13,TRBJ2-2,ASSSSGQGWSGELF
once,TRBV7-9,TRBJ1-4,ASSFGDRGRGEKLF
.,TRBV11-3,TRBJ2-2,ASSPASGRTGELF
.,TRBV9,TRBJ2-3,ASSVALRGGATDTQY
once,TRBV7-2,TRBJ1-5,ASSHAPGSAQPQH
.,TRBV29-1,TRBJ2-4,SVSYGVGNIQY
.,TRBV28,TRBJ1-2,ASTLPGQGGGYT
.,TRBV18,TRBJ1-6,ASSRDPSYNSPLH
.,TRBV5-1,TRBJ1-2,ASSLGVAGDGYT
.,TRBV29-1,TRBJ2-2,SASRVGGDTGELF
.,TRBV7-9,TRBJ2-5,ASSPPGSGVETQY
.,TRBV7-9,TRBJ2-7,ASSLGGGPYEQY
few,TRBV15,TRBJ1-2,ATSRDRVNYGYT
few,TRBV11-2,TRBJ1-1,ASSSDRGLLNTEAF
.,TRBV5-1,TRBJ1-6,ASSEDSPGSPLH
.,TRBV7-8,TRBJ2-3,ASLKLRAGGFTDTQY
.,TRBV2,TRBJ1-1,ASSSYRGNTEAF
.,TRBV18,TRBJ1-1,ASSPPQGGHTEAF
.,TRBV7-9,TRBJ2-5,ASTSPGVDETQY
.,TRBV6-4,TRBJ2-1,ASSDRGAGYNEQF
.,TRBV19,TRBJ1-6,ASSSRNSPLH
few,TRBV7-3,TRBJ2-1,ASSLTSDRNEQF
.,TRBV7-9,TRBJ1-6,ASSQQGAGSPLH
.,TRBV2,TRBJ1-6,ASDRNSPLH
.,TRBV5-4,TRBJ2-5,ASSPGVQIQETQY
.,TRBV5-4,TRBJ2-4,ASSSPGQGGGAKNIQY
.,TRBV9,TRBJ1-6,ASSVGPGGSYNSPLH
.,TRBV24-1,TRBJ2-5,ATRKVRGGQEQTEETQY
.,TRBV12-5,TRBJ2-3,ASGLGHSTDTQY
.,TRBV2,TRBJ1-2,ASSDDTYGYT
.,TRBV3-1/TRBV3-2,TRBJ1-2,ASSQVTGFDGYT
.,TRBV25-1,TRBJ2-3,ASSEPGGGDTQY
.,TRBV11-2,TRBJ2-1,ASSLGGSTYNEQF
few,TRBV7-9,TRBJ2-2,ASSRTLANTGELF
few,TRBV10-2,TRBJ2-3,ASSEIAGLPTDTQY
.,TRBV4-1,TRBJ2-5,ASSQGGQETQY